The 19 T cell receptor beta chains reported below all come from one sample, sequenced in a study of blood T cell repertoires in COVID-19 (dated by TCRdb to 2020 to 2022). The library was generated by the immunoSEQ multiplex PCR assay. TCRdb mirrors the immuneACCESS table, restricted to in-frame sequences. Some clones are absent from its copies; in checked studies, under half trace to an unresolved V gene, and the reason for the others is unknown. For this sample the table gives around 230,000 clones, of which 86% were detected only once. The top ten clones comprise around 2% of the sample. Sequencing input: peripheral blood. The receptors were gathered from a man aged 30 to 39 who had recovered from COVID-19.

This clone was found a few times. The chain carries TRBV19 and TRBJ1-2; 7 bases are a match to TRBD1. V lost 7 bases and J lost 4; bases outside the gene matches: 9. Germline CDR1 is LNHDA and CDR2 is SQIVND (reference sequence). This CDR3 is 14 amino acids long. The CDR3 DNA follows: TGTGCCAGTACCCCGACAGGGAATGTCTATGGCTACACCTTC. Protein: CASTPTGNVYGYTF.

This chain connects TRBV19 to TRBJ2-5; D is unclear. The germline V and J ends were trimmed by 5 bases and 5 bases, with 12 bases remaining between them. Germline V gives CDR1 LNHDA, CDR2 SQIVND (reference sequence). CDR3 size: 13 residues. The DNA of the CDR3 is TGTGCCAGTAGTGAAACCCCCAGGGAGACCCAGTACTTC. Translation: CASSETPRETQYF.

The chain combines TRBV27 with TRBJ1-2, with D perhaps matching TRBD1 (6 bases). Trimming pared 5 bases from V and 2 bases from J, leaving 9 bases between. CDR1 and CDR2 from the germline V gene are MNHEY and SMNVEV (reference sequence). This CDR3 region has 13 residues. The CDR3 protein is CASSLRGNYGYTF. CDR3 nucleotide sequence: TGTGCCAGCAGTCTCAGGGGAAACTATGGCTACACCTTC.

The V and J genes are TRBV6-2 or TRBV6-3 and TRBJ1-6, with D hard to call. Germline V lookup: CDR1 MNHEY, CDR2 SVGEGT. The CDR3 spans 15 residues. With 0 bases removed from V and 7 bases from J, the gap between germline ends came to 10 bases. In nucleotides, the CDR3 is TGTGCCAGCAGTTACTCGACGGGGTTAAATTCACCCCTCCACTTT. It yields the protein CASSYSTGLNSPLHF.

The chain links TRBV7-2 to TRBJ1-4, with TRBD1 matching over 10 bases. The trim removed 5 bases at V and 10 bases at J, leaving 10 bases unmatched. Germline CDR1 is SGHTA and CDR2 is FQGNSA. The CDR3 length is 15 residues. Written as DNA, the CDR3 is TGTGCCAGCAGCCCGGGGACAGGGGATTCTGGAAAACTGTTTTTT. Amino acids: CASSPGTGDSGKLFF.

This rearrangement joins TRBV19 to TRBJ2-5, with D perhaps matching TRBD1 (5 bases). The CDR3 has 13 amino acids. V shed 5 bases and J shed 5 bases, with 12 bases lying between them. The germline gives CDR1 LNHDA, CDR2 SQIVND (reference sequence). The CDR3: CASSPGHRETQYF. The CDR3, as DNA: TGTGCCAGTAGTCCCGGACACCGGGAGACCCAGTACTTC. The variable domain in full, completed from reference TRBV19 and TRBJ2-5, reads DGGITQSPKYLFRKEGQNVTLSCEQNLNHDAMYWYRQDPGQGLRLIYYSQIVNDFQKGDIAEGYSVSREKKESFPLTVTSAQKNPTAFYLCASSPGHRETQYFGPGTRLLVL.

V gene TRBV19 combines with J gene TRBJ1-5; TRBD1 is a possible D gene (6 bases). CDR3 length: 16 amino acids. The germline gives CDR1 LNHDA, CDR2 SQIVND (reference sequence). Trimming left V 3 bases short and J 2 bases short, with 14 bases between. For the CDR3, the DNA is TGTGCCAGTAGTATTCCCCCGGGGGGCGGCAATCAGCCCCAGCATTTT. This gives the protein CASSIPPGGGNQPQHF. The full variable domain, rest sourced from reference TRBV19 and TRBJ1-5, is DGGITQSPKYLFRKEGQNVTLSCEQNLNHDAMYWYRQDPGQGLRLIYYSQIVNDFQKGDIAEGYSVSREKKESFPLTVTSAQKNPTAFYLCASSIPPGGGNQPQHFGDGTRLSIL.

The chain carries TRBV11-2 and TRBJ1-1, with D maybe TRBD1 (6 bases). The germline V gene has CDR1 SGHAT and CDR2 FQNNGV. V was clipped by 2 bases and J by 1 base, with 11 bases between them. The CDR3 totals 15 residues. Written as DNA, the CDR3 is TGTGCCAGCAGCTTAAGCCACAGGGCGAACACTGAAGCTTTCTTT. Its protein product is CASSLSHRANTEAFF.

The CDR3 DNA sequence: TGTGCCAGCAGCTCGGGACAACTATACGAGCAGTACTTC. Translation gives CASSSGQLYEQYF. The chain employs TRBV5-4 and TRBJ2-7; a weak D match, TRBD1 (6 bases). The ends were cut back, 3 bases at V and 4 bases at J, with 11 bases in the middle. Germline V lookup: CDR1 SGHNT, CDR2 YYREEE (reference sequence). The CDR3 sequence is 13 residues long.

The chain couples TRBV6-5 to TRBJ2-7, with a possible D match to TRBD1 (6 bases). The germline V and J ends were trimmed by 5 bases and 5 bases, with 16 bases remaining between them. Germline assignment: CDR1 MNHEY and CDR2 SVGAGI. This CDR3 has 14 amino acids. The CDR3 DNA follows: TGTGCCAGCAGTCCCCGAACAGGGTTCAACGAGCAGTACTTC. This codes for CASSPRTGFNEQYF.

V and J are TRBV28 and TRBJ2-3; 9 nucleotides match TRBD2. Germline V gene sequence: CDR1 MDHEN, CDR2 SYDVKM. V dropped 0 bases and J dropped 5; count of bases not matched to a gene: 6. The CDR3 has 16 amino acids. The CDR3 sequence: CASSLWLPSGVDTQYF. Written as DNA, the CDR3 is TGTGCCAGCAGTTTATGGTTGCCTAGCGGGGTAGATACGCAGTATTTT. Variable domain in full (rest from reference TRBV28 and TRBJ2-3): DVKVTQSSRYLVKRTGEKVFLECVQDMDHENMFWYRQDPGLGLRLIYFSYDVKMKEKGDIPEGYSVSREKKERFSLILESASTNQTSMYLCASSLWLPSGVDTQYFGPGTRLTVL.

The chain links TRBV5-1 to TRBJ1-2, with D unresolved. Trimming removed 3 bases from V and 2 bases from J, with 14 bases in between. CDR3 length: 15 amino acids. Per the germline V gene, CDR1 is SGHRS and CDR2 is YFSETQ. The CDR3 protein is CASSSQAGGNYGYTF. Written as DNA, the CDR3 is TGCGCCAGCAGCTCTCAAGCCGGAGGAAACTATGGCTACACCTTC.

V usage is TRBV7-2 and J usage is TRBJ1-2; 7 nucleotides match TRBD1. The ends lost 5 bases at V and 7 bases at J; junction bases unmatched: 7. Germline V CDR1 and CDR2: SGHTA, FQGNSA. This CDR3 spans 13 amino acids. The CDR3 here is CASSMDRQRGYTF. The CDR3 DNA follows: TGTGCCAGCAGCATGGACAGGCAGCGTGGCTACACCTTC.

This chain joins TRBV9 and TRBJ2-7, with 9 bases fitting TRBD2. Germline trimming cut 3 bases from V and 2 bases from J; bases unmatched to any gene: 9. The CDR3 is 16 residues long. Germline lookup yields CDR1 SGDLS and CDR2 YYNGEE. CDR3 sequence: CASSDNSGGIPYEQYF. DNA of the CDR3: TGTGCCAGCAGCGACAATAGCGGGGGAATCCCCTACGAGCAGTACTTC. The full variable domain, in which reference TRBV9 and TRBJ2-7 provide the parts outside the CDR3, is DSGVTQTPKHLITATGQRVTLRCSPRSGDLSVYWYQQSLDQGLQFLIQYYNGEERAKGNILERFSAQQFPDLHSELNLSSLELGDSALYFCASSDNSGGIPYEQYFGPGTRLTVT.

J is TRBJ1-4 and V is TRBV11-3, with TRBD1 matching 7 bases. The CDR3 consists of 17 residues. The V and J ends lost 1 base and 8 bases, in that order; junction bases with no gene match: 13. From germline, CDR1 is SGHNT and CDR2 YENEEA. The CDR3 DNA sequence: TGTGCCAGCAGCTTAGGTTTGTCTAGGGGGCGGATAGAAAAACTGTTTTTT. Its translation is CASSLGLSRGRIEKLFF.

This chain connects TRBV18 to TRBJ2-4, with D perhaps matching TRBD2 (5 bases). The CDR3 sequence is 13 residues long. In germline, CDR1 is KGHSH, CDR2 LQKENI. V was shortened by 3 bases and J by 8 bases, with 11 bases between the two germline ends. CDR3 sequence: CASSPPGKDIQYF. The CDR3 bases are TGTGCCAGCTCACCCCCCGGGAAGGACATTCAGTACTTC.

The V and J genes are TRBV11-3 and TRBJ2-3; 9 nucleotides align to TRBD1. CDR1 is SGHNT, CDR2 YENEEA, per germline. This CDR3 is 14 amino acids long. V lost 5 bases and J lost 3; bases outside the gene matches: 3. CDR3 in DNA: TGTGCCAGCAGCGCGACAGGGGGAACAGATACGCAGTATTTT. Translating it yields CASSATGGTDTQYF.

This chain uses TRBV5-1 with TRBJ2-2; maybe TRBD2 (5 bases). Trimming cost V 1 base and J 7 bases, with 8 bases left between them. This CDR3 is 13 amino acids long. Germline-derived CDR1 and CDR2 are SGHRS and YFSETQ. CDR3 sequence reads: CASSLPEGGELFF. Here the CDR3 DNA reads TGCGCCAGCAGCTTGCCAGAGGGCGGGGAGCTGTTTTTT.

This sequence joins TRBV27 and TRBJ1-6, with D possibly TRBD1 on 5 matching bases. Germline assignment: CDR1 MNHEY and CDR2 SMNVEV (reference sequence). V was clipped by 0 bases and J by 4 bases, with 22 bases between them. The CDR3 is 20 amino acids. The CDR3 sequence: CASSLSYRFRTLTYNSPLHF. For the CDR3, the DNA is TGTGCCAGCAGTTTATCGTATAGATTTCGGACACTGACATATAATTCACCCCTCCACTTT.